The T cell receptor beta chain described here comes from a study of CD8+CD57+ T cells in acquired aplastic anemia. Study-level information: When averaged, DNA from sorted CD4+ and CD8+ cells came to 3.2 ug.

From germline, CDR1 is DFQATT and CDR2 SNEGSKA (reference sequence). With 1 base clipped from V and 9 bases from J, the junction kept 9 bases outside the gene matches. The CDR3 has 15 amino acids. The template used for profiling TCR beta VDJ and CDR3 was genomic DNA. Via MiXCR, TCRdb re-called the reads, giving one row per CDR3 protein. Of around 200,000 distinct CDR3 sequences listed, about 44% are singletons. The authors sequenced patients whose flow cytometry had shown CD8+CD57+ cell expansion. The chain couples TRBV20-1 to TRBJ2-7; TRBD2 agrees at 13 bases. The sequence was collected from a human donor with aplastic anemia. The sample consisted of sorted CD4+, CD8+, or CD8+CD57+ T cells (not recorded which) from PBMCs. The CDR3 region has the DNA TGCAGTGCTAGAGGCGGACTAGCGGGAGCCCATCGGCAGTACTTC. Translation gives CSARGGLAGAHRQYF.